The next 8 T cell receptor beta chains were all read from a single sample in a study of post-analysis software for immune sequencing data. The study's findings and limits: Patients had higher frequencies than controls of a handful of TRBV segments, including TRBV5-6, TRBV5-1 and TRBV20-1.

Sequencing libraries made from TCR beta cDNA carried unique molecular identifiers. TCRdb reprocessed the PCR reads via MiXCR and lists one record per CDR3 protein. The repertoire holds about 800,000 distinct CDR3 sequences, with roughly 27% as singletons. Their antigens are not known. What was sequenced was blood. These receptors all come from a girl aged 5 to 17 with multiple sclerosis.

In this sample, this clonotype turned up a few times. The chain joins TRBV20-1 to TRBJ2-3; tentatively, D is TRBD2 (5 bases). The CDR3 is made up of 12 amino acids. Trimming took 4 bases from V and 5 from J, leaving 10 bases between them. Germline V gene data show CDR1 as DFQATT and CDR2 as SNEGSKA (reference sequence). The CDR3 loop reads CSANPAGDTQYF. DNA for the CDR3: TGCAGTGCTAATCCTGCGGGAGATACGCAGTATTTT.

This clonotype was counted only a few times. Possible read error: a much larger clone is one base away. The chain joins TRBV10-3 to TRBJ2-5, with D possibly TRBD2 on 7 matching bases. Trimming took 8 bases from V and 4 from J, leaving 17 bases between them. Germline V gene lookup returns CDR1 ENHRY and CDR2 SYGVKD. This CDR3 is 14 amino acids long. In DNA form, the CDR3 reads TGTGCCATCGGGGAAGACGGGGGGCGAGAGACCCAGTACTTC. Encoded protein: CAIGEDGGRETQYF.

The gene calls are TRBV25-1 and TRBJ1-6; D is uncertain. Germline CDR1 and CDR2: MGHDK and SYGVNS. CDR3 length: 13 amino acids. The ends were cut back, 5 bases at V and 6 bases at J, with 8 bases in the middle. Here the CDR3 reads CASSPPLNSPLHF. CDR3 bases: TGTGCCAGCAGTCCACCACTTAATTCACCCCTCCACTTT.

The J gene is TRBJ2-1, the V gene TRBV20-1, with D uncertain. This CDR3 is built from 11 residues. CDR1 is DFQATT and CDR2 is SNEGSKA in the germline V gene (reference sequence). With 3 bases removed from V and 8 bases from J, the gap between germline ends came to 8 bases. The CDR3 DNA reads as TGCAGTGCTAGGGATGACGATGAGCAGTTCTTC. This codes for CSARDDDEQFF.

This clonotype was picked up a small number of times. V gene TRBV6-2 or TRBV6-3 combines with J gene TRBJ2-1, with TRBD2 matching over 8 bases. V dropped 2 bases and J dropped 5; count of bases not matched to a gene: 5. The CDR3 totals 15 residues. CDR1 MNHEY and CDR2 SVGEGT come from the germline V gene. Here the CDR3 DNA reads TGTGCCAGCAGTTACGCGGGAGGATCTAACAATGAGCAGTTCTTC. Amino acid sequence: CASSYAGGSNNEQFF.

The chain joins TRBV5-1 to TRBJ1-1; a possible D gene is TRBD1 (5 bases). The ends were cut back, 0 bases at V and 1 base at J, with 13 bases in the middle. The CDR3 sequence is 16 residues long. Germline lookup yields CDR1 SGHRS and CDR2 YFSETQ. Here the CDR3 reads CASSLVIWQGNTEAFF. The CDR3 bases are TGCGCCAGCAGCTTGGTAATATGGCAGGGGAACACTGAAGCTTTCTTT.

The chain links TRBV5-1 to TRBJ2-1, with 9 bases identical to TRBD2. The CDR3 contains 17 residues. After removal of 4 bases from V and 1 base from J, the junction contained 9 bases not matched to a gene. CDR1 is SGHRS and CDR2 is YFSETQ in the germline V gene. CDR3 coding DNA: TGCGCCAGCAGCCCCTTAGCGGGAGATCTATCCTACAATGAGCAGTTCTTC. This translates into CASSPLAGDLSYNEQFF.

The rearrangement joins TRBV28 to TRBJ2-5; no clear D gene. The tail of the sequence fits TRBJ2-7 better, so the J call may be wrong. Germline lookup yields CDR1 MDHEN and CDR2 SYDVKM. CDR3 size: 12 residues. CDR3 nucleotides: TGTGCCAGCAGTTTAAAGCGTAACGAGCAGTACTTC. It is translated as CASSLKRNEQYF.